Below, 21 T cell receptor beta chains from the same sample are listed, as sequenced in a study of T cells in Graves' hyperthyroidism and ophthalmopathy. The source material, RNA transcripts, was used to amplify TCR beta CDR3 regions. A first-round RT-PCR of the TCR CDR3 used the HTBI primer set. TCRdb reanalysed the multiplex PCR reads using MiXCR and keeps one entry per CDR3 protein. The table shows around 450,000 distinct CDR3 sequences, with approximately 15% occurring only once. The specimen was blood. The receptors were sampled from a woman aged 18-29 years with Graves' hyperthyroidism.

Ten or more counts support this clonotype. The genes are TRBV5-1 and TRBJ2-1; 10 bases are a match to TRBD1. The CDR3 totals 15 residues. Germline V lookup: CDR1 SGHRS, CDR2 YFSETQ. Trimming at V came to 2 bases and at J to 3 bases, leaving 2 bases not matched to a gene. In DNA, the CDR3 is TGCGCCAGCAGCTTAGACAGGGGGCTCTACAATGAGCAGTTCTTC. This encodes CASSLDRGLYNEQFF. Drawing the rest from reference TRBV5-1 and TRBJ2-1, the complete variable domain is KAGVTQTPRYLIKTRGQQVTLSCSPISGHRSVSWYQQTPGQGLQFLFEYFSETQRNKGNFPGRFSGRQFSNSRSEMNVSTLELGDSALYLCASSLDRGLYNEQFFGPGTRLTVL.

This clonotype was seen at least ten times. The CDR3 protein is CSAADRGYGYTF. CDR3 in DNA: TGCAGTGCCGCGGACAGGGGCTATGGCTACACCTTC. The V call is TRBV20-1, the J call TRBJ1-2, with TRBD1 identical over 9 bases. Germline assignment: CDR1 DFQATT and CDR2 SNEGSKA (reference sequence). V lost 6 bases, J lost 4 bases, and 3 bases stayed unmatched. The CDR3 contains 12 residues.

The chain uses TRBV6-1 and TRBJ2-1; a weak D match, TRBD2 (5 bases). This CDR3 has 11 amino acids. Trimming took 8 bases from V and 4 from J, leaving 6 bases between them. The germline CDR1 and CDR2 sequences are MNHNS and SASEGT. CDR3 bases: TGTGCCAGCCGGGAATACAATGAGCAGTTCTTC. This gives the protein CASREYNEQFF.

The V call is TRBV6-2 or TRBV6-3, the J call TRBJ2-5; D may be TRBD2 (7 bases). V lost 0 bases, J lost 9 bases, and 23 bases lay in between. CDR1 MNHEY and CDR2 SVGEGT come from the germline V gene. The CDR3 is made up of 17 amino acids. The CDR3 DNA reads TGTGCCAGCAGTTACTCGAGCTTCTGGGACCTAGGGGGGGCCCAGTACTTC. Its protein product is CASSYSSFWDLGGAQYF.

This clonotype was recorded many times. The chain uses TRBV15 and TRBJ2-3; D call uncertain. CDR1 is LNHNV and CDR2 is YYDKDF in the germline V gene (reference sequence). This CDR3 is 17 amino acids long. V gave up 0 bases and J gave up 5 bases, with 18 bases separating them. The CDR3 DNA reads as TGTGCCACCAGCAGAGATATTATGGGGATAGCAAGAGATACGCAGTATTTT. It is translated as CATSRDIMGIARDTQYF. Full variable domain (rest looked up from reference TRBV15 and TRBJ2-3): DAMVIQNPRYQVTQFGKPVTLSCSQTLNHNVMYWYQQKSSQAPKLLFHYYDKDFNNEADTPDNFQSRRPNTSFCFLDIRSPGLGDTAMYLCATSRDIMGIARDTQYFGPGTRLTVL.

Here the CDR3 reads CASSLAGGHQETQYF. The CDR3 bases are TGTGCCAGCAGCTTAGCGGGGGGCCACCAAGAGACCCAGTACTTC. The rearrangement uses TRBV11-2 and TRBJ2-5, with a weak D call TRBD2 (7 bases). The V gene lost 1 base and the J gene lost 0 bases, with 9 bases spanning the gap. This CDR3 is 15 amino acids long. Germline V gene lookup returns CDR1 SGHAT and CDR2 FQNNGV.

In its sample, this clonotype was seen a few times. The chain recombines TRBV4-1 with TRBJ2-3; D ambiguous. The germline V gene has CDR1 MGHRA and CDR2 YSYEKL. V lost 2 bases and J lost 0, with 12 bases in between. The CDR3 covers 16 residues. The CDR3 spells CASSQKATTSTDTQYF. CDR3 coding DNA: TGCGCCAGCAGCCAAAAGGCAACCACTAGCACAGATACGCAGTATTTT.

This chain connects TRBV5-1 to TRBJ2-5; D remains ambiguous. The CDR3 spans 15 residues. V shed 6 bases and J shed 1 base, with 16 bases lying between them. CDR1 is SGHRS, CDR2 YFSETQ, per germline. CDR3 sequence (DNA): TGCGCCAGCAAGCCTGGCTGGGCCCCCCAAGAGACCCAGTACTTC. Protein: CASKPGWAPQETQYF.

This CDR3 is CASSLKGQGRIGELFF. In DNA form, the CDR3 reads TGTGCCAGCAGTTTAAAGGGACAGGGGAGAATAGGGGAGCTGTTTTTT. The gene calls are TRBV28 and TRBJ2-2; TRBD1 aligns across 10 bases. Trimming took 2 bases from V and 8 from J; bases not matched to a gene: 8. The length of the CDR3 is 16 residues. The germline V gene encodes CDR1 MDHEN and CDR2 SYDVKM.

In its sample, this clonotype was seen many times. The rearrangement joins TRBV4-1 to TRBJ1-1, with D possibly TRBD1 on 5 matching bases. This CDR3 is 15 amino acids long. V lost 0 bases to trimming and J lost 0 bases, with 8 bases between them. Looked up from germline, CDR1 is MGHRA and CDR2 is YSYEKL. CDR3 region: CASSQDPGMNTEAFF. CDR3 nucleotides: TGCGCCAGCAGCCAAGATCCAGGGATGAACACTGAAGCTTTCTTT.

The chain couples TRBV5-6 to TRBJ1-2, with a weak D call TRBD1 (5 bases). V lost 0 bases and J lost 8, with 11 bases in between. This CDR3 has 13 residues. Per germline, CDR1 SGHDT and CDR2 YYEEEE. This CDR3 is CASSLGRQRGYTF. For the CDR3, the DNA is TGTGCCAGCAGCTTGGGGCGACAGCGGGGCTACACCTTC.

Ten or more counts support this clonotype. CDR3 nucleotide sequence: TGTGCCAGCAGTCAATCCACCGGGACTGGCACAGATACGCAGTATTTT. This codes for CASSQSTGTGTDTQYF. This chain joins TRBV7-3 and TRBJ2-3; tentatively, D is TRBD2 (6 bases). Germline CDR1 reads SGHTA; CDR2 reads FQGTGA. Deletions cut 6 bases from V and 1 base from J, with 17 bases between. The CDR3 has 16 residues.

This clonotype was detected ten times or more. The gene calls are TRBV24-1 and TRBJ2-5, with TRBD1 matching over 8 bases. Trimming cost V 3 bases and J 1 base; bases outside gene matches: 3. Germline V gives CDR1 KGHDR, CDR2 SFDVKD. The CDR3 is 15 residues long. The CDR3 loop reads CATSDPDRAQETQYF. The CDR3 nucleotides read TGTGCCACCAGTGATCCGGACAGGGCCCAAGAGACCCAGTACTTC.

The chain carries TRBV20-1 and TRBJ2-7; weak D call: TRBD2 (5 bases). Per the germline V gene, CDR1 is DFQATT and CDR2 is SNEGSKA (reference sequence). The CDR3 contains 14 residues. The germline V and J ends were trimmed by 0 bases and 6 bases, with 15 bases remaining between them. CDR3: CSARDSTSVGEQYF. The DNA for the CDR3 is TGCAGTGCTAGAGATTCTACTAGTGTAGGCGAGCAGTACTTC.

This clonotype was observed a few times. V usage is TRBV9 and J usage is TRBJ1-5, with 12 bases lining up with TRBD1. The V segment lost 3 bases and the J segment 2 bases; nucleotides outside the gene matches: 3. The CDR3 contains 16 residues. Per the germline V gene, CDR1 is SGDLS and CDR2 is YYNGEE. The CDR3 is CASSAGTGGGNQPQHF. CDR3 in DNA: TGTGCCAGCAGCGCCGGGACAGGGGGCGGCAATCAGCCCCAGCATTTT.

This clonotype was seen once. The rearrangement uses TRBV5-4 and TRBJ2-5; D not certain. This CDR3 has 13 amino acids. The V and J ends lost 1 base and 3 bases respectively, with 7 bases between them. Germline V CDR1 and CDR2: SGHNT, YYREEE (reference sequence). The DNA of the CDR3 is TGTGCCAGCAGCTTGTGGTTAGAAGAGACCCAGTACTTC. This gives the protein CASSLWLEETQYF.

In its sample, this clonotype was seen a few times. The CDR3 loop is CASSQGRGNEKLFF. The CDR3 region has the DNA TGTGCCAGCAGCCAAGGGCGCGGGAATGAAAAACTGTTTTTT. V and J are TRBV4-2 and TRBJ1-4; no firm D call. The CDR3 extends over 14 amino acids. V was clipped by 1 base and J by 5 bases, with 8 bases between them. Germline CDR1 and CDR2: LGHNA and YNFKEQ.

This clonotype was seen many times. This chain links TRBV20-1 with TRBJ2-1, with 9 bases identical to TRBD1. Germline assignment: CDR1 DFQATT and CDR2 SNEGSKA (reference sequence). CDR3 length: 14 residues. V trimming: 6 bases; J trimming: 9 bases; junction bases outside the gene matches: 12. Written as DNA, the CDR3 is TGCAGTGCGGCCGGGGACAGGGATATTAGTGAGCAGTTCTTC. Its translation: CSAAGDRDISEQFF.

This clonotype appeared a few times. The J gene is TRBJ1-1, the V gene TRBV19, with D possibly TRBD1 on 5 matching bases. Germline CDR1 and CDR2: LNHDA and SQIVND (reference sequence). The CDR3 has 14 residues. V was pared by 8 bases and J by 1 base, with 14 bases between. CDR3 sequence reads: CASQTTGGNTEAFF. Written as DNA, the CDR3 is TGTGCCAGTCAGACCACGGGGGGGAACACTGAAGCTTTCTTT.

This clonotype showed up many times. This chain uses TRBV20-1 with TRBJ2-5; 9 positions match TRBD2. This CDR3 has 14 amino acids. The V and J ends lost 5 bases and 1 base, in that order; junction bases with no gene match: 5. The germline gives CDR1 DFQATT, CDR2 SNEGSKA (reference sequence). CDR3 amino acids: CSAGRGGTQETQYF. The CDR3 DNA sequence: TGCAGTGCTGGGCGGGGGGGTACCCAAGAGACCCAGTACTTC.

The J gene is TRBJ1-6, the V gene TRBV4-2; 9 bases align to TRBD1. After removal of 1 base from V and 11 bases from J, the junction contained 6 bases not matched to a gene. The CDR3 spans 15 residues. Germline CDR1 is LGHNA and CDR2 is YNFKEQ. The CDR3 spells CASSQGGQGIPPLHF. CDR3 nucleotide sequence: TGTGCCAGCAGCCAAGGAGGACAGGGGATTCCACCCCTCCACTTT.